A single sample is the source of the 32 T cell receptor beta chains below, sequenced in a study of OX40 agonist ivuxolimab in advanced cancers. Method: immunoSEQ multiplex PCR; TCRdb's copy keeps in-frame clones and lacks some. The table lists approximately 37,000 clones, about 76% of them singletons. This material consisted of CD4+ or CD8+ T cells sorted from blood, taken in a trial of the OX40 agonist ivuxolimab. These receptors were obtained from an adult with an advanced solid tumor such as melanoma, head and neck, liver or kidney cancer.

This chain joins TRBV28 and TRBJ1-1; D gene uncertain. Germline V gene data show CDR1 as MDHEN and CDR2 as SYDVKM. V was cut by 2 bases and J by 3 bases, with 10 bases left in between. This CDR3 has 14 residues. The CDR3 bases are TGTGCCAGCAGTTTAATGGACGGCCACACTGAAGCTTTCTTT. Translated: CASSLMDGHTEAFF.

The CDR3 sequence is CASSRQGAGTEAFF. The CDR3 coding sequence is TGTGCCAGCAGCCGACAGGGGGCAGGGACTGAAGCTTTCTTT. The J gene is TRBJ1-1, the V gene TRBV7-9, with 10 bases aligning to TRBD1. CDR3 length: 14 amino acids. Trimming took 5 bases from V and 5 from J; bases not matched to a gene: 5. The germline V gene has CDR1 SEHNR and CDR2 FQNEAQ (reference sequence).

J is TRBJ2-2 and V is TRBV5-1, with 7 nucleotides matching TRBD2. There are 15 residues in the CDR3. Germline CDR1 is SGHRS and CDR2 is YFSETQ. V lost 5 bases to trimming and J lost 2 bases; unmatched junction nucleotides: 6. The CDR3 protein is CASREWEGNTGELFF. The CDR3 coding sequence is TGCGCCAGCAGAGAGTGGGAGGGAAACACCGGGGAGCTGTTTTTT.

CDR3 coding DNA: TGTGCCAGCAGCGTCAGGTACCAAGAGACCCAGTACTTC. As protein: CASSVRYQETQYF. The rearrangement joins TRBV9 to TRBJ2-5, with D uncertain. Trimming cost V 2 bases and J 0 bases, with 5 bases left between them. Germline-derived CDR1 and CDR2 are SGDLS and YYNGEE. This CDR3 is built from 13 residues.

The chain joins TRBV27 to TRBJ1-2, with D uncertain. Deletions cut 1 base from V and 5 bases from J, with 11 bases between. Germline CDR1 and CDR2: MNHEY and SMNVEV (reference sequence). The CDR3 is 14 amino acids. The DNA for the CDR3 is TGTGCCAGCAGTTTATATGGATCTGGTTATGGCTACACCTTC. Protein: CASSLYGSGYGYTF.

About this clone itself: Other nucleotide sequences in the sample specify the same CDR3. The rearrangement joins TRBV6-1 to TRBJ1-5; TRBD1 aligns across 7 bases. The CDR3 runs 14 residues. Germline V gene data show CDR1 as MNHNS and CDR2 as SASEGT. Unmatched junction bases numbered 5, after V lost 6 bases and J lost 3 bases. CDR3 sequence (DNA): TGTGCCAGCAGCTTAGACAGGGACAATCAGCCCCAGCATTTT. As protein: CASSLDRDNQPQHF.

The V and J genes are TRBV9 and TRBJ1-1; weak D call: TRBD1 (5 bases). From germline, CDR1 is SGDLS and CDR2 YYNGEE. This CDR3 comprises 12 residues. Trimming removed 1 base from V and 8 bases from J, with 9 bases in between. Here the CDR3 DNA reads TGTGCCAGCAGCGTACGGGACGGAGAAGCTTTCTTT. Protein sequence: CASSVRDGEAFF.

The V and J genes are TRBV12-5 and TRBJ1-1; D uncertain. Germline CDR1 is LGHNT and CDR2 is FRNRAP. This CDR3 region has 15 residues. The V and J ends lost 3 bases and 8 bases respectively, with 19 bases between them. In DNA form, the CDR3 reads TGTGCTAGTGGTTTACCCATCCGACCCCTGGGGGAAGCTTTCTTT. This codes for CASGLPIRPLGEAFF.

The chain couples TRBV11-2 to TRBJ1-2; 7 bases fit TRBD1. The CDR3 totals 13 residues. Per the germline V gene, CDR1 is SGHAT and CDR2 is FQNNGV. Unmatched junction bases numbered 4, after V lost 2 bases and J lost 7 bases. The DNA for the CDR3 is TGTGCCAGCAGCTTAAGGGGGCATAGTGGCTACACCTTC. Its translation is CASSLRGHSGYTF.

The rearrangement links TRBV9 to TRBJ2-1; 8 nucleotides match TRBD2. J was trimmed by 2 bases and V by 2 bases; bases with no gene match: 3. Germline V CDR1 and CDR2: SGDLS, YYNGEE. This CDR3 contains 15 residues. The CDR3, as DNA: TGTGCCAGCAGCGTTAGCGGGACCACCTACAATGAGCAGTTCTTC. This gives the protein CASSVSGTTYNEQFF.

The chain is built from TRBV28 and TRBJ2-7; D gene unclear. Germline CDR1 reads MDHEN; CDR2 reads SYDVKM. The CDR3 sequence is 13 residues long. Trimming cost V 5 bases and J 0 bases, with 8 bases left between them. The CDR3 DNA reads as TGTGCCAGCAGTCTCTTTAGCTCCTACGAGCAGTACTTC. Amino acids: CASSLFSSYEQYF.

The rearrangement joins TRBV2 to TRBJ2-1, with D perhaps assigned TRBD1 or TRBD2 (5 bases each). Germline CDR1 is SNHLY and CDR2 is FYNNEI. The CDR3 runs to 13 residues. V was cut by 10 bases and J by 7 bases, with 17 bases left in between. The CDR3 bases are TGTGCCACCAAACCTCTCAGGGAGAATGAGCAGTTCTTC. As protein: CATKPLRENEQFF.

This clone occurred once. The chain carries TRBV19 and TRBJ2-2, with D unresolved. This CDR3 contains 13 residues. With 4 bases removed from V and 7 bases from J, the gap between germline ends came to 10 bases. CDR1 is LNHDA, CDR2 SQIVND, per germline (reference sequence). CDR3 residues: CASSNGENGELFF. CDR3 nucleotides: TGTGCCAGTAGTAATGGGGAAAACGGGGAGCTGTTTTTT.

This clone came up a few times. The rearrangement uses TRBV4-2 and TRBJ2-5; D is ambiguous. This CDR3 spans 14 amino acids. Trimming pared 5 bases from V and 1 base from J, leaving 11 bases between. CDR1 is LGHNA and CDR2 is YNFKEQ in the germline V gene. In DNA, the CDR3 is TGTGCCAGCAGCAGTGTAACGGGCCAAGAGACCCAGTACTTC. Translating gives CASSSVTGQETQYF.

V and J are TRBV28 and TRBJ1-2; D may be TRBD1 (5 bases). CDR1 MDHEN and CDR2 SYDVKM come from the germline V gene. This CDR3 contains 14 residues. V dropped 4 bases and J dropped 1 base, with 10 bases sitting between them. The chain's CDR3 is CASSSQGSNYGYTF. The CDR3 coding sequence is TGTGCCAGCAGTTCCCAGGGAAGTAACTATGGCTACACCTTC.

This sequence joins TRBV5-1 and TRBJ1-1, with 9 nucleotides matching TRBD1. Germline CDR1 reads SGHRS; CDR2 reads YFSETQ. The junction had 13 bases not matched to a gene; V was cut back by 4 bases and J by 3 bases. This CDR3 spans 17 amino acids. As DNA, the CDR3 is TGCGCCAGCAGCCAAGGGACAGGGCGCCAAGGGGACACTGAAGCTTTCTTT. Its protein is CASSQGTGRQGDTEAFF.

V and J are TRBV11-2 and TRBJ1-1; D uncertain. Germline values: CDR1 SGHAT, CDR2 FQNNGV. The V end lost 1 base, the J end lost 7 bases, and 10 bases lay between the germline ends. The CDR3 has 13 amino acids. The CDR3: CASSLGRGLEAFF. CDR3 bases: TGTGCCAGCAGCTTAGGCAGAGGCCTTGAAGCTTTCTTT.

In nucleotides, the CDR3 is TGTGCCAGCAGCCCCTACCGCTTGAACACTGAAGCTTTCTTT. This codes for CASSPYRLNTEAFF. The chain links TRBV14 to TRBJ1-1; D uncertain. The germline V and J ends were trimmed by 4 bases and 0 bases, with 9 bases remaining between them. Germline V gene sequence: CDR1 SGHDN, CDR2 FVKESK. The CDR3 covers 14 residues.

The chain has TRBV5-1 and TRBJ1-6; 9 bases match TRBD1. Germline-derived CDR1 and CDR2 are SGHRS and YFSETQ. V was clipped by 4 bases and J by 2 bases; unmatched bases: 7. The CDR3 runs 17 residues. The CDR3 loop is CASSVQGAVTYNSPLHF. The CDR3 region has the DNA TGCGCCAGCAGCGTACAGGGGGCGGTCACCTATAATTCACCCCTCCACTTT. Drawing the rest from reference TRBV5-1 and TRBJ1-6, the complete variable domain is KAGVTQTPRYLIKTRGQQVTLSCSPISGHRSVSWYQQTPGQGLQFLFEYFSETQRNKGNFPGRFSGRQFSNSRSEMNVSTLELGDSALYLCASSVQGAVTYNSPLHFGNGTRLTVT.

The chain links TRBV5-5 to TRBJ1-5; D is undetermined. The length of the CDR3 is 15 residues. Germline V CDR1 and CDR2: SGHKS, YYEKEE (reference sequence). V shed 0 bases and J shed 0 bases, with 7 bases lying between them. CDR3: CASSLVDYSNQPQHF. The CDR3 DNA sequence: TGTGCCAGCAGCTTGGTCGATTATAGCAATCAGCCCCAGCATTTT.

The gene calls are TRBV12-2 and TRBJ1-1; the D segment call TRBD1 is taken from the table without a DNA check. TRBV12-2 is annotated as a pseudogene. This CDR3 has 14 amino acids. CDR3 bases: TGTGCAAGTCGTCCGCGGACAGGGCCCACTGAAGCTTTCTTT. Translating gives CASRPRTGPTEAFF.

V usage is TRBV23-1 and J usage is TRBJ1-1; D is ambiguous. TRBV23-1 is an open reading frame, and its role is uncertain. There are 10 residues in the CDR3. V lost 6 bases to trimming and J lost 5 bases, with 4 bases between them. CDR3 amino acids: CASRGTEAFF. The DNA of the CDR3 is TGCGCCAGCAGGGGGACTGAAGCTTTCTTT.

This clone is categorized as medium-sized (0.01 to 0.1%). The chain links TRBV10-3 to TRBJ1-6; D is unclear. CDR1 is ENHRY, CDR2 SYGVKD, per germline. V was shortened by 11 bases and J by 5 bases, with 16 bases between the two germline ends. The CDR3 loop spans 14 amino acids. CDR3 region: CASRKGENNSPLHF. DNA for the CDR3: TGTGCCTCTCGCAAGGGCGAAAATAATTCACCCCTCCACTTT.

This rearrangement joins TRBV18 to TRBJ1-3; TRBD1 is a possible D gene (5 bases). Trimming pared 2 bases from V and 2 bases from J, leaving 13 bases between. The CDR3 totals 16 residues. CDR1 and CDR2 from the germline V gene are KGHSH and LQKENI. The CDR3 nucleotides are TGTGCCAGCTCACCAAACAGATTAGGGGCTGGAAACACCATATATTTT. The encoded protein is CASSPNRLGAGNTIYF.

This clone was seen a few times. The genes are TRBV6-6 and TRBJ1-5; TRBD1 agrees at 8 bases. The trim removed 7 bases at V and 3 bases at J, leaving 8 bases unmatched. Germline V gene sequence: CDR1 MNHNY, CDR2 SVGAGI (reference sequence). This CDR3 is built from 15 residues. CDR3 sequence: CASKSGQGINQPQHF. The CDR3 DNA reads TGTGCCAGCAAGTCCGGACAGGGTATCAATCAGCCCCAGCATTTT.

V and J are TRBV7-8 and TRBJ2-3, with 7 bases identical to TRBD1. This CDR3 is built from 14 residues. CDR1 SGHVS and CDR2 FQNEAQ come from the germline V gene. Losses at the gene ends were 3 bases for V and 1 base for J; bases not matched to a gene: 1. The chain's CDR3 is CASSFGTGTDTQYF. In DNA form, the CDR3 reads TGTGCCAGCAGCTTCGGGACAGGCACAGATACGCAGTATTTT.

The rearrangement uses TRBV7-2 and TRBJ1-3; TRBD1 matches 7 bases. Germline lookup yields CDR1 SGHTA and CDR2 FQGNSA. The CDR3 loop spans 16 amino acids. Trimming took 5 bases from V and 3 from J; bases not matched to a gene: 10. The CDR3 reads CASSQRQGEDGNTIYF. The CDR3 bases are TGTGCCAGCAGCCAAAGACAGGGAGAAGATGGAAACACCATATATTTT.

The table lists this clone with a count of one. This chain joins TRBV7-8 and TRBJ2-7; D perhaps matches TRBD2 (7 bases). Trimming removed 1 base from V and 1 base from J, with 14 bases in between. CDR1 and CDR2 from the germline V gene are SGHVS and FQNEAQ. There are 16 residues in the CDR3. The CDR3 bases are TGTGCCAGCAGCTTAGTTTGGGGGGGCCGGTCCTACGAGCAGTACTTC. The encoded protein is CASSLVWGGRSYEQYF. The entire variable domain, with the rest obtained from reference TRBV7-8 and TRBJ2-7, is as follows: GAGVSQSPRYKVAKRGQDVALRCDPISGHVSLFWYQQALGQGPEFLTYFQNEAQLDKSGLPSDRFFAERPEGSVSTLKIQRTQQEDSAVYLCASSLVWGGRSYEQYFGPGTRLTVT.

This clone turned up a few times. The chain is built from TRBV9 and TRBJ2-5, with 13 bases matching TRBD2. The CDR3 extends over 17 amino acids. Germline CDR1 SGDLS, CDR2 YYNGEE. V shed 4 bases and J 4 bases; nucleotides not matched to a gene: 10. The CDR3 loop is CASSSLTSGGAPETQYF. For the CDR3, the DNA is TGTGCCAGCAGCTCTCTTACTAGCGGGGGGGCCCCAGAGACCCAGTACTTC. Looking up the rest from reference TRBV9 and TRBJ2-5 gives the full variable domain: DSGVTQTPKHLITATGQRVTLRCSPRSGDLSVYWYQQSLDQGLQFLIQYYNGEERAKGNILERFSAQQFPDLHSELNLSSLELGDSALYFCASSSLTSGGAPETQYFGPGTRLLVL.

The chain links TRBV11-3 to TRBJ1-1, with D unresolved. CDR1 and CDR2 (germline): SGHNT, YENEEA. With 2 bases removed from V and 0 bases from J, the gap between germline ends came to 10 bases. The CDR3 consists of 15 residues. CDR3: CASSLCPSLNTEAFF. CDR3 nucleotides: TGTGCCAGCAGCTTATGCCCGAGTTTGAACACTGAAGCTTTCTTT.

The rearrangement joins TRBV9 to TRBJ2-2; D call uncertain. CDR1 is SGDLS, CDR2 YYNGEE, per germline. The CDR3 extends over 16 amino acids. The V and J ends lost 2 bases and 3 bases respectively, with 14 bases between them. The chain's CDR3 is CASSVRSSPYTGELFF. CDR3 bases: TGTGCCAGCAGCGTGAGGTCCTCACCTTACACCGGGGAGCTGTTTTTT.

This chain connects TRBV25-1 to TRBJ1-3; D unresolved. The V and J ends lost 3 bases and 1 base respectively, with 16 bases between them. Germline V lookup: CDR1 MGHDK, CDR2 SYGVNS. This CDR3 comprises 17 residues. The CDR3 DNA reads TGTGCCAGCAGTGACCCGGGGAGGATGAGTTCTGGAAACACCATATATTTT. It specifies CASSDPGRMSSGNTIYF.